This is a list of T cell receptor beta chains from one sample in a study of shared clonotypes between healthy human individuals. The protocol was immunoSEQ multiplex PCR, while the TCRdb copy is restricted to in-frame clones and leaves out a portion. The table shows hundreds of thousands of clones, with roughly 96% occurring only once. Material for sequencing was naive CD8+ T cells sorted from blood. These receptors came from a woman aged 25 to 39 in good health. Each CDR3 is given with its conserved first and last residue. Size tells how often a clone was seen (once, few, many) or the class of an expanded clone, and some rows leave it out.

>TRBV5-1|-|TRBJ1-1
CASSLPDGNTEAFF
>TRBV28|-|TRBJ1-3
CASSSQALLSGNTIYF
>TRBV10-1|-|TRBJ2-3
CASRGDTPRDTQYF
>TRBV5-8|-|TRBJ1-5
CASSSDFPNQPQHF
>TRBV4-1|-|TRBJ1-6
CASSHDGRQPNSPLHF
>TRBV10-2|-|TRBJ2-7
CASSDNRLHF
>TRBV27|-|TRBJ2-7
CASSFRGLYEQYF
>TRBV19|-|TRBJ2-3
CASSIGLGLAGVGRDTQYF
>TRBV19|-|TRBJ1-1
CASSIRQGNTEAFF
>TRBV5-6|-|TRBJ2-1
CASNGGNNYNEQFF
>TRBV11-2|-|TRBJ1-1
CASSLMRTPFF
>TRBV27|-|TRBJ2-1
CASSLISTGPNGEQFF
>TRBV5-5|-|TRBJ1-5
CASSRDSNQPQHF
>TRBV6-6|once|TRBJ2-7
CASSYGPGDEQYF
>TRBV10-2|-|TRBJ2-7
CASRGVSSHEQYF
>TRBV5-1|-|TRBJ2-7
CASSLDRASHEQYF
>TRBV27|-|TRBJ1-4
CASSLNPGSNEKLFF
>TRBV29-1|-|TRBJ2-1
CSVVGTPSSYNEQFF
>TRBV7-3|once|TRBJ2-5
CASSFTGGGGETQYF
>TRBV5-6|-|TRBJ2-3
CASSLSGSTDTQYF
>TRBV5-4|-|TRBJ2-1
CASSLFPRQGQVF
>TRBV19|-|TRBJ1-1
CASSQDREGLYTEAFF
>TRBV5-1|-|TRBJ2-7
CASSTMGQGVEQYF
>TRBV5-4|once|TRBJ2-7
CASSSGLAYEQYF
>TRBV10-2|-|TRBJ2-7
CASRDPYEQYF
>TRBV29-1|-|TRBJ2-7
CSVGLAEYEQYF
>TRBV7-9|-|TRBJ2-3
CASSLPATSTVDSTDTQYF
>TRBV5-5|-|TRBJ2-7
CASSLDRPNYEQYF
>TRBV19|-|TRBJ2-3
CASNLDSGDTQYF
>TRBV27|-|TRBJ2-7
CASRWGGVGTYEQYF
>TRBV7-6|-|TRBJ1-3
CASSPDPSSGNTIYF
>TRBV29-1|-|TRBJ1-1
CSVEDLGISAFF
>TRBV5-8|-|TRBJ2-4
CASKDRPAKNIQYF
>TRBV2|-|TRBJ2-1
CATVTPGREAGGSYNEQFF